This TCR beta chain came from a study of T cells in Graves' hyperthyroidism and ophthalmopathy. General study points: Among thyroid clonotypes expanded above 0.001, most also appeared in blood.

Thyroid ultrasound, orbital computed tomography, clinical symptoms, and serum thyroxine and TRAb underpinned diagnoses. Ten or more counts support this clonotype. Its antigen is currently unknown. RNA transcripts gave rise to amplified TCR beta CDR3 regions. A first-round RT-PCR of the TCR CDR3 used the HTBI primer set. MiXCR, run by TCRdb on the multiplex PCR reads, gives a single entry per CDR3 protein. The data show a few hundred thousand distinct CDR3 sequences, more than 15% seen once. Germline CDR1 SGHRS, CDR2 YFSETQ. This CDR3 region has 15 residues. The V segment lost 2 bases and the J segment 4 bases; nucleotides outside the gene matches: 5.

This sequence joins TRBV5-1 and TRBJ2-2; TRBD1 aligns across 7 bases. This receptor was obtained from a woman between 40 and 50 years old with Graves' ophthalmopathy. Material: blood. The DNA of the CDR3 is TGCGCCAGCAGCTTACTGGGGGACAGCACCGGGGAGCTGTTTTTT. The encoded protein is CASSLLGDSTGELFF.